The 4 T cell receptor beta chains below come from one sample, sequenced in a study of CD8 T cells in ankylosing spondylitis. Study-level results: Blood from ankylosing spondylitis patients appeared to carry a characteristic roughly 8-variant TCR beta motif.

Their antigens are not known. TCRdb recomputed calls from the 5' RACE reads with MiXCR, one row per CDR3 protein. The table shows 100,000 or so distinct CDR3 sequences, with about 8.1% occurring only once. Sequencing was done on a sample of blood, either unsorted or a sorted T cell fraction (not recorded which). The receptors come from a male donor with ankylosing spondylitis.

This chain links TRBV7-9 with TRBJ1-3; D is ambiguous. V dropped 3 bases and J dropped 4 bases, with 10 bases sitting between them. This CDR3 is built from 14 residues. Germline CDR1 reads SEHNR; CDR2 reads FQNEAQ (reference sequence). The CDR3 bases are TGTGCCAGCAGCTTTCCCGGGCTAGGAAACACCATATATTTT. This encodes CASSFPGLGNTIYF.

This clonotype is judged medium-sized. This rearrangement joins TRBV27 to TRBJ2-5, with 8 bases fitting TRBD2. The CDR3 totals 16 residues. The V gene's germline CDR1 is MNHEY and CDR2 SMNVEV (reference sequence). V gave up 6 bases and J gave up 4 bases; unmatched junction bases: 13. The CDR3 region has the DNA TGTGCCAGCAGCCCCTCTGAAGCGGGAGCCACAGAGACCCAGTACTTC. Encoded protein: CASSPSEAGATETQYF.

This clonotype was seen ten or more times. This chain uses TRBV5-1 with TRBJ2-3; a possible D gene is TRBD2 (5 bases). The CDR3 has 12 residues. V shed 5 bases and J shed 6 bases, with 10 bases lying between them. Per the germline V gene, CDR1 is SGHRS and CDR2 is YFSETQ. DNA for the CDR3: TGCGCCAGCAGTTTATTAGCGGATACGCAGTATTTT. The encoded protein is CASSLLADTQYF.

This clonotype was found a few times. The V gene is TRBV6-1, the J gene TRBJ2-2; TRBD2 matches at 9 bases. This CDR3 comprises 19 residues. CDR1 and CDR2 from the germline V gene are MNHNS and SASEGT. V lost 7 bases, J lost 8 bases, and 23 bases stayed unmatched. The CDR3 sequence: CASTIAGVATPGTAGELFF. The CDR3 nucleotides read TGTGCCAGCACCATAGCGGGAGTCGCGACACCGGGGACTGCAGGGGAGCTGTTTTTT.